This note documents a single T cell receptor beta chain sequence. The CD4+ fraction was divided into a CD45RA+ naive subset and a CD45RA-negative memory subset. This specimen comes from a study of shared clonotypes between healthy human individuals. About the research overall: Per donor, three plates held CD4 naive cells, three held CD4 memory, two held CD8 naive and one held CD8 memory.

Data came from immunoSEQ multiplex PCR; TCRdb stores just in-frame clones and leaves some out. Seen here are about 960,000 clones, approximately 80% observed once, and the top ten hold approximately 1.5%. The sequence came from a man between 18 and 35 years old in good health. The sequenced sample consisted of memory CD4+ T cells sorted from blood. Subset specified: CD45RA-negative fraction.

CDR3 in amino acids: CASSYEQGRVAEAFF. CDR3 DNA: TGTGCCAGCAGCTACGAACAGGGGAGGGTAGCTGAAGCTTTCTTT. The chain couples TRBV7-9 to TRBJ1-1; TRBD1 matches at 7 bases. The CDR3 length is 15 residues. Trimming cost V 4 bases and J 6 bases; bases outside gene matches: 11. CDR1 is SEHNR and CDR2 is FQNEAQ in the germline V gene (reference sequence). The whole variable domain, filled in from reference TRBV7-9 and TRBJ1-1, reads DTGVSQNPRHKITKRGQNVTFRCDPISEHNRLYWYRQTLGQGPEFLTYFQNEAQLEKSRLLSDRFSAERPKGSFSTLEIQRTEQGDSAMYLCASSYEQGRVAEAFFGQGTRLTVV.